This section outlines one TCR beta chain sequence together with its context. The entry originates in a study of blood T cells in healthy people across ages. In germline, CDR1 is SGHRS, CDR2 YFSETQ. Deletions cut 3 bases from V and 6 bases from J, with 8 bases between. This CDR3 is built from 12 residues. Primed by a sample-barcoded 5' primer and a J-beta primer mix, a second PCR proceeded for 7 to 11 cycles. From the 5' RACE reads, TCRdb called clonotypes with MiXCR, one entry per CDR3 protein. Among about 640,000 distinct CDR3 sequences listed, about 54% were seen once. Sample: blood. V and J are TRBV5-1 and TRBJ2-3; D call uncertain. This sequence originates from a man in his 60s in good health. The CDR3 sequence is CASSYDKDTQYF. The CDR3 DNA sequence: TGCGCCAGCAGCTACGATAAGGATACGCAGTATTTT.